This T cell receptor beta chain was recovered during a study of T cell repertoires in cytomegalovirus infection. This clonotype was counted once. Its cognate antigen is unknown. V lost 3 bases, J lost 2 bases, and 8 bases lay in between. Germline CDR1 reads KGHSH; CDR2 reads LQKENI. The CDR3 is made up of 14 amino acids. MiXCR, run by TCRdb on the reads, gives a single entry per CDR3 protein. The data contain roughly 730,000 distinct CDR3 sequences, around 35% of them singletons. Study-wide points: HLA-C-restricted TCR beta clonotypes specific for CMV led the ex vivo response.

Sequencing used cultured PBMCs, obtained from culture after CMV antigen stimulation. This TCR derives from a human donor in good health (CMV status not recorded). Some clones in this sample may be carry-over from other donors' samples. The chain is built from TRBV18 and TRBJ2-1; D perhaps matches TRBD1 (6 bases). CDR3 loop: CASSPGHTYNEQFF. DNA of the CDR3: TGTGCCAGCTCACCGGGACATACCTACAATGAGCAGTTCTTC.